Following are 21 T cell receptor beta chains from one sample sequenced in a study of PD-1 blockade in classical Hodgkin lymphoma. The method was immunoSEQ multiplex PCR; TCRdb's version includes in-frame clones alone and lacks a portion of them. The table shows 20,000 or so clones, with 65% to 85% occurring only once. Time point meaning: cycle 4 day 1 (C4D1), after six to seven weeks of nivolumab. Exposure to brentuximab vedotin varied, and each patient had relapsed following autologous stem cell transplantation. The material sequenced was peripheral blood mononuclear cells (PBMCs), taken before the fourth cycle of nivolumab. The receptor source for this set is a human donor with classical Hodgkin lymphoma.

The chain uses TRBV12-5 and TRBJ2-5; no clear D. V was shortened by 3 bases and J by 5 bases, with 13 bases between the two germline ends. CDR1 and CDR2 from the germline V gene are LGHNT and FRNRAP. This CDR3 is 14 amino acids long. The CDR3 coding sequence is TGTGCTAGTGGTTTAGGTACAACATGGGAGACCCAGTACTTC. It specifies CASGLGTTWETQYF.

The chain has TRBV7-8 and TRBJ2-7, with 7 positions matching TRBD1. The J segment lost 10 bases and the V segment lost 5 bases, leaving 8 bases of the junction unmatched. CDR3 length: 12 residues. Germline V CDR1 and CDR2: SGHVS, FQNEAQ. The CDR3 spells CASSQGQAPQYV. The CDR3 DNA sequence: TGTGCCAGCAGCCAAGGACAGGCCCCCCAGTACGTC.

V usage is TRBV7-2 and J usage is TRBJ2-5, with 8 bases matching TRBD2. Germline assignment: CDR1 SGHTA and CDR2 FQGNSA. This CDR3 region has 17 residues. Losses at the gene ends were 5 bases for V and 0 bases for J; bases not matched to a gene: 11. This CDR3 reads CASSPFPRGGNQETQYF. The CDR3 region has the DNA TGTGCCAGCAGCCCTTTTCCGCGCGGGGGGAACCAAGAGACCCAGTACTTC.

This chain connects TRBV5-6 to TRBJ1-5; 7 bases are shared with TRBD1. Germline-derived CDR1 and CDR2 are SGHDT and YYEEEE. After removal of 3 bases from V and 4 bases from J, the junction contained 7 bases not matched to a gene. This CDR3 spans 15 amino acids. The CDR3 loop reads CASSSFDRENQPQHF. The CDR3 DNA sequence: TGTGCCAGCAGCTCATTCGACAGGGAGAATCAGCCCCAGCATTTT.

The chain uses TRBV19 and TRBJ1-2, with TRBD1 as a possible D gene (5 bases). The CDR3 spans 14 residues. V lost 6 bases, J lost 4 bases, and 15 bases lay in between. Germline assignment: CDR1 LNHDA and CDR2 SQIVND (reference sequence). Written as DNA, the CDR3 is TGTGCCAGTAGCCCAGGGAGGCCAAGCTATGGCTACACCTTC. Amino acid sequence: CASSPGRPSYGYTF.

This chain connects TRBV5-4 to TRBJ2-1; D might be TRBD1 or TRBD2, each matching 6 bases. In germline, CDR1 is SGHNT, CDR2 YYREEE (reference sequence). CDR3 length: 17 amino acids. Trimming left V 3 bases short and J 0 bases short, with 16 bases between. The CDR3: CASSSRGAPSSYNEQFF. CDR3 nucleotides: TGTGCCAGCAGCTCGAGGGGGGCCCCAAGCTCCTACAATGAGCAGTTCTTC.

The chain links TRBV6-4 to TRBJ2-3; TRBD2 might be the D (6 bases). The CDR3 loop spans 15 amino acids. Trimming left V 0 bases short and J 1 base short, with 8 bases between. Germline V gives CDR1 MRHNA, CDR2 SNTAGT. Here the CDR3 DNA reads TGTGCCAGCAGTGACTCGCCTAGCGGCACAGATACGCAGTATTTT. This encodes CASSDSPSGTDTQYF.

CDR3 nucleotides: TGTGCCGGGAGTCCCGGGACAGGGGCCTTTCTGGCCAAAAACATTCAGTACTTC. Translated, it gives CAGSPGTGAFLAKNIQYF. V is TRBV11-2 and J is TRBJ2-4; 10 bases align to TRBD1. Per germline, CDR1 SGHAT and CDR2 FQNNGV. The CDR3 loop spans 18 amino acids. With V trimmed by 11 bases and J by 1 base, 17 bases remained unmatched.

This chain uses TRBV7-9 with TRBJ2-5; TRBD1 aligns across 8 bases. Trimming at V came to 5 bases and at J to 5 bases, leaving 4 bases not matched to a gene. The CDR3 runs to 13 residues. Germline assignment: CDR1 SEHNR and CDR2 FQNEAQ (reference sequence). CDR3: CASSGQGRETQYF. The DNA for the CDR3 is TGTGCCAGCAGCGGACAGGGTCGGGAGACCCAGTACTTC.

This sequence joins TRBV10-2 and TRBJ2-5; D is undetermined. Per germline, CDR1 WSHSY and CDR2 SAAADI. Trimming left V 1 base short and J 12 bases short, with 12 bases between. This CDR3 spans 12 amino acids. CDR3 protein: CASSEFSGPKYF. DNA of the CDR3: TGCGCCAGCAGTGAGTTTTCCGGCCCAAAGTACTTC.

The chain has TRBV19 and TRBJ1-5; TRBD1 aligns across 7 bases. The CDR3 is 16 residues long. The germline V gene encodes CDR1 LNHDA and CDR2 SQIVND (reference sequence). V lost 3 bases to trimming and J lost 1 base; unmatched junction nucleotides: 6. For the CDR3, the DNA is TGTGCCAGTAGTATCCCGGCGACAGGGAGCAATCAGCCCCAGCATTTT. Translation: CASSIPATGSNQPQHF.

This clone was seen a handful of times. The chain employs TRBV5-1 and TRBJ2-5; 8 bases fit TRBD2. Germline CDR1 is SGHRS and CDR2 is YFSETQ. This CDR3 has 15 residues. V lost 2 bases and J lost 3; bases outside the gene matches: 6. Written as DNA, the CDR3 is TGCGCCAGCAGCTTAGGAAGTAGCGGGGAAGAGACCCAGTACTTC. This gives the protein CASSLGSSGEETQYF.

Only a few counts were recorded for this clone. This chain uses TRBV27 with TRBJ1-6; the match to TRBD1 covers 7 bases. The V and J ends lost 8 bases and 6 bases, in that order; junction bases with no gene match: 10. Germline CDR1 and CDR2: MNHEY and SMNVEV (reference sequence). CDR3 length: 15 residues. The DNA of the CDR3 is TGTGCCAGCCAGGGGGGGAATTCAGGTAATTCACCCCTCCACTTT. It codes for CASQGGNSGNSPLHF.

The chain couples TRBV9 to TRBJ2-1, with 10 bases identical to TRBD1. This CDR3 comprises 14 residues. Germline V gene sequence: CDR1 SGDLS, CDR2 YYNGEE. The V segment lost 5 bases and the J segment 6 bases; nucleotides outside the gene matches: 5. Written as DNA, the CDR3 is TGTGCCAGCAGTAGACAGGGGGCGGCCAATGAGCAGTTCTTC. Translation: CASSRQGAANEQFF. Using reference TRBV9 and TRBJ2-1 for the parts outside the CDR3, the full variable domain is DSGVTQTPKHLITATGQRVTLRCSPRSGDLSVYWYQQSLDQGLQFLIQYYNGEERAKGNILERFSAQQFPDLHSELNLSSLELGDSALYFCASSRQGAANEQFFGPGTRLTVL.

This clone has more than one count but fewer than ten. This chain uses TRBV19 with TRBJ1-5; D ambiguous. This CDR3 is 13 amino acids long. Trimming cost V 4 bases and J 3 bases, with 7 bases left between them. The germline V gene encodes CDR1 LNHDA and CDR2 SQIVND (reference sequence). The chain's CDR3 is CASSRTSNQPQHF. The DNA for the CDR3 is TGTGCCAGTAGTAGAACGTCCAATCAGCCCCAGCATTTT.

V is TRBV9 and J is TRBJ2-5; D not resolved. The CDR3 is made up of 15 amino acids. The germline V gene has CDR1 SGDLS and CDR2 YYNGEE. V lost 3 bases, J lost 3 bases, and 15 bases lay in between. For the CDR3, the DNA is TGTGCCAGCAGCGAATCTCCCCGACTCAAAGAGACCCAGTACTTC. It translates to CASSESPRLKETQYF.

This clone was observed a handful of times. The chain recombines TRBV29-1 with TRBJ2-7; D is uncertain. This CDR3 has 12 amino acids. Germline V lookup: CDR1 SQVTM, CDR2 ANQGSEA. With 4 bases removed from V and 3 bases from J, the gap between germline ends came to 10 bases. In DNA form, the CDR3 reads TGCAGCGTTGGCACACGAGGCTACGAGCAGTACTTC. Translation: CSVGTRGYEQYF.

V is TRBV11-2 and J is TRBJ1-3; the D is unclear. The V and J ends lost 5 bases and 8 bases respectively, with 10 bases between them. Germline V gene sequence: CDR1 SGHAT, CDR2 FQNNGV. The CDR3 runs 12 residues. The CDR3 sequence: CASSPFIDTIYF. CDR3 sequence (DNA): TGTGCCAGCAGCCCGTTCATCGACACCATATATTTT.

The V call is TRBV7-9, the J call TRBJ2-3; 8 bases map to TRBD2. This CDR3 region has 15 residues. Germline V gene sequence: CDR1 SEHNR, CDR2 FQNEAQ (reference sequence). V shed 2 bases and J 1 base; nucleotides not matched to a gene: 2. The CDR3 DNA sequence: TGTGCCAGCAGCTTAATTAGCGGGGGCACAGATACGCAGTATTTT. This translates into CASSLISGGTDTQYF.

This clone occurred a few times. The chain combines TRBV6-5 with TRBJ2-1; D is uncertain. Germline V gene sequence: CDR1 MNHEY, CDR2 SVGAGI. The V and J ends lost 7 bases and 1 base respectively, with 11 bases between them. There are 14 residues in the CDR3. In DNA form, the CDR3 reads TGTGCCAGCAACCCGATTTGGTCCTACAATGAGCAGTTCTTC. Protein product: CASNPIWSYNEQFF.

The rearrangement uses TRBV7-9 and TRBJ1-4, with 9 bases identical to TRBD1. V shed 4 bases, J shed 10 bases, and the junction held 4 bases outside the gene matches. The CDR3 is made up of 13 amino acids. CDR1 SEHNR and CDR2 FQNEAQ come from the germline V gene (reference sequence). As DNA, the CDR3 is TGTGCCAGCAGCTCGGGACAGGGTAGAAAACTGTTTTTT. It is translated as CASSSGQGRKLFF.